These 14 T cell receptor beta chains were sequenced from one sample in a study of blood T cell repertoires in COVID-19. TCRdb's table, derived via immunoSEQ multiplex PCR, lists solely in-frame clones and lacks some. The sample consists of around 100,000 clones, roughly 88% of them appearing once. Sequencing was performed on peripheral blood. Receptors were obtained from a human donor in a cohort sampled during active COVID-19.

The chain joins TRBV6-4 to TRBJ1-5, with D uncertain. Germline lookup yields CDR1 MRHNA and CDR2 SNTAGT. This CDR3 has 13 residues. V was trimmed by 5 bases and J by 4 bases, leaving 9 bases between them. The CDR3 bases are TGTGCCAGCAGTCGGGAGGAAAATCAGCCCCAGCATTTT. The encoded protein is CASSREENQPQHF.

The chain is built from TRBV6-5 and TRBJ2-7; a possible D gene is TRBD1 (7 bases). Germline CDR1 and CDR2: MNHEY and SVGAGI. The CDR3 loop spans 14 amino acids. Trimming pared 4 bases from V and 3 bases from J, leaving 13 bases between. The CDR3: CASSSHRGGYEQYF. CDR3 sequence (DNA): TGTGCCAGCAGTTCACACAGGGGAGGCTACGAGCAGTACTTC.

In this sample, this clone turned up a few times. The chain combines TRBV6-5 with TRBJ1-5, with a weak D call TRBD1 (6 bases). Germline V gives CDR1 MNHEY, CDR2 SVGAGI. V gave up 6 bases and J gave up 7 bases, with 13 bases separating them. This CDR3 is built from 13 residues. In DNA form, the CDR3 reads TGTGCCAGCAGCCTTCAACAGGGACAGCCCCAGCATTTT. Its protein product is CASSLQQGQPQHF.

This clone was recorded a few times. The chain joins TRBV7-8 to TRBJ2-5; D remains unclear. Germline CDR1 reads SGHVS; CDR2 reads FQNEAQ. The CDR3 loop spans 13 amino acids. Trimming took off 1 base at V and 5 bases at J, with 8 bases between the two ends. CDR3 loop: CASSLGALETQYF. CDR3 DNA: TGTGCCAGCAGCTTAGGGGCTTTGGAGACCCAGTACTTC.

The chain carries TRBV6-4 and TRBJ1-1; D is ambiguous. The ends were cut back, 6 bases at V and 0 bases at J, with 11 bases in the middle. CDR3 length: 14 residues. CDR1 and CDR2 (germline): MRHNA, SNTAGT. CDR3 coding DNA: TGTGCCAGCAGGAAGAGAGAGATGAACACTGAAGCTTTCTTT. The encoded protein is CASRKREMNTEAFF.

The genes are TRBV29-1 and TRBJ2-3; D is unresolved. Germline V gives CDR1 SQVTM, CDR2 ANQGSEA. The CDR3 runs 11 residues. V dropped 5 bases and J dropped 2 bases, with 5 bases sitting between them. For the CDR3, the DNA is TGCAGCGTTTCAATCACAGATACGCAGTATTTT. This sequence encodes CSVSITDTQYF.

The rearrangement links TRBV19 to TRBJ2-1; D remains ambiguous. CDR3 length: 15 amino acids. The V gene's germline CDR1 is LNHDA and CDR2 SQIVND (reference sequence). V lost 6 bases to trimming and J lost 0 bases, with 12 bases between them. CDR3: CASSLATPSYNEQFF. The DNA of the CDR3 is TGTGCCAGTAGCCTGGCCACCCCCTCCTACAATGAGCAGTTCTTC.

This CDR3 reads CASSFPRAAQFF. Written as DNA, the CDR3 is TGTGCCAGCAGTTTCCCCAGGGCGGCGCAGTTCTTC. This chain joins TRBV27 and TRBJ2-1; tentatively, D is TRBD1 (5 bases). This CDR3 has 12 amino acids. Germline assignment: CDR1 MNHEY and CDR2 SMNVEV (reference sequence). V lost 3 bases, J lost 12 bases, and 12 bases lay in between.

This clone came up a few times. The CDR3 nucleotides read TGCGCCAGCAGCGCCGGGACAGACTATGGCTACACCTTC. It yields the protein CASSAGTDYGYTF. V is TRBV5-1 and J is TRBJ1-2; 7 bases are a match to TRBD1. J gave up 3 bases and V 4 bases, and 3 bases lay outside the gene matches. Germline CDR1 reads SGHRS; CDR2 reads YFSETQ. The CDR3 is 13 amino acids. The variable domain in full, with the rest retrieved from reference TRBV5-1 and TRBJ1-2, is KAGVTQTPRYLIKTRGQQVTLSCSPISGHRSVSWYQQTPGQGLQFLFEYFSETQRNKGNFPGRFSGRQFSNSRSEMNVSTLELGDSALYLCASSAGTDYGYTFGSGTRLTVV.

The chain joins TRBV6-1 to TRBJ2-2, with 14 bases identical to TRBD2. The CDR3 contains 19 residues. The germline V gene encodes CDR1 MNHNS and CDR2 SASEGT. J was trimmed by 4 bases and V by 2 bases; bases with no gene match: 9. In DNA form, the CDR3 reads TGTGCCAGCAGTGAAACCGGGACTAGCGGGAGATGGGGCACCGGGGAGCTGTTTTTT. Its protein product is CASSETGTSGRWGTGELFF.

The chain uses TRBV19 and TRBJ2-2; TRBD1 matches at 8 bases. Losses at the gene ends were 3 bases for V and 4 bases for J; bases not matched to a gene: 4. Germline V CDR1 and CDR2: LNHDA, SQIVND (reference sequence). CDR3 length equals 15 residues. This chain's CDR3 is CASSMTGVGTGELFF. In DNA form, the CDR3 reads TGTGCCAGTAGTATGACAGGGGTCGGCACCGGGGAGCTGTTTTTT.

The CDR3 loop is CASRTGTAGEQFF. The CDR3 region has the DNA TGTGCCAGCAGAACGGGGACAGCAGGTGAGCAGTTCTTC. V and J are TRBV6-5 and TRBJ2-1; TRBD1 agrees at 7 bases. The CDR3 is 13 amino acids. Trimming cost V 6 bases and J 9 bases; bases outside gene matches: 8. Per the germline V gene, CDR1 is MNHEY and CDR2 is SVGAGI.

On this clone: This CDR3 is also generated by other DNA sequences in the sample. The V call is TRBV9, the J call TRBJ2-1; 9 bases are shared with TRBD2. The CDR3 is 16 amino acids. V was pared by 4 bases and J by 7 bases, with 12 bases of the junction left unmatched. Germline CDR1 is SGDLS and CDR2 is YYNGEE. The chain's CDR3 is CASSPISGRSGNEQFF. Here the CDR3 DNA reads TGTGCCAGCAGCCCTATTAGCGGGAGATCGGGTAATGAGCAGTTCTTC.

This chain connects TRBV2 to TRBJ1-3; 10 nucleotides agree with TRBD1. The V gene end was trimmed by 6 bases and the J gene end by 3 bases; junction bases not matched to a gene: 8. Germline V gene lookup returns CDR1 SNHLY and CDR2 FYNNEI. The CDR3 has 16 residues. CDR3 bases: TGTGCCAGCAGACAAGACAGGGGGCGAGGTGGAAACACCATATATTTT. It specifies CASRQDRGRGGNTIYF.